A selection of T cell receptor beta chains follows, all from one sample in a study of CD8 T cells in ankylosing spondylitis. TCRdb processed the 5' RACE reads anew with MiXCR; each CDR3 protein has one entry. In the table there are roughly 670,000 distinct CDR3 sequences, about 20% of which are singletons. The sequenced sample was blood, either unsorted or a sorted T cell fraction (not recorded which). The source of these receptors is a male donor with ankylosing spondylitis. CDR3s include the opening cysteine and the closing phenylalanine or tryptophan. Fields, in order: D gene, J gene, V gene, clone size, CDR3 DNA, CDR3 protein. D genes are given only for firm matches. For some rows the clone size is stated as once, few or many, or as a class when expanded; others skip it.

.	TRBJ2-3	TRBV4-1	few	TGCGCCAGCAGCCAAGAATTCCCAGGGTGGGCAGATACGCAGTATTTT	CASSQEFPGWADTQYF
.	TRBJ2-2	TRBV12-3/TRBV12-4	.	TGTGCCAGCAGTCTCTTGGGGCGCCATCCCGGGGAGCTGTTTTTT	CASSLLGRHPGELFF
TRBD2	TRBJ2-1	TRBV7-2	.	TGTGCCAGCAGCCCGTTAGCGGGAGGGGGGGTCTACAATGAGCAGTTCTTC	CASSPLAGGGVYNEQFF
TRBD1	TRBJ1-3	TRBV20-1	.	TGCAGTGCCAACCGGGACAGTTTTCCCCCCGGAAACACCATATATTTT	CSANRDSFPPGNTIYF
.	TRBJ2-7	TRBV4-2	.	TGTGCCAGCAGCCAAGACCCCCAGGCGAGCGGGACAGCCTACGAGCAGTACTTC	CASSQDPQASGTAYEQYF
.	TRBJ1-2	TRBV20-1	.	TGCAGTGCTAGTGAGGGGGTTAACTATGGCTACACCTTC	CSASEGVNYGYTF
.	TRBJ1-1	TRBV28	.	TGTGCCAGCAGTTTAGTTCGGCAGCAGTTTGCTTTCTTT	CASSLVRQQFAFF
.	TRBJ2-7	TRBV27	.	TGTGCCAGCTCTAGAGGGCGAAGCGGAAACGAGCAGTACTTC	CASSRGRSGNEQYF
TRBD2	TRBJ2-1	TRBV6-2/TRBV6-3	.	TGTGCCAGCAGTTCTCAGGGTAGCGGGAGGGCCTCGGATGAGCAGTTCTTC	CASSSQGSGRASDEQFF
.	TRBJ1-1	TRBV5-1	few	TGCGCCAGCAGCTTGGGGTTTGAGAATACAGCTTTCTTT	CASSLGFENTAFF
.	TRBJ1-3	TRBV12-3/TRBV12-4	few	TGTGCCTTTGGAGGGGGTGGAAACACCATATATTTT	CAFGGGGNTIYF
TRBD2	TRBJ2-7	TRBV29-1	.	TGCAGCGTTGTAGCGGGGCAGGGATACGAGCAGTACTTC	CSVVAGQGYEQYF
.	TRBJ2-1	TRBV7-2	.	TGTGCCAGCAGCGGGCAAGGGGTCACGGATGAGCAGTTCTTC	CASSGQGVTDEQFF
.	TRBJ1-1	TRBV30	many	TGTGCCTGGAAGGTTGGAGGGCTAACTGAAGCTTTCTTT	CAWKVGGLTEAFF
.	TRBJ2-7	TRBV12-3/TRBV12-4	many	TGTGCCAGCAGTCCGTCTACACCCCGGCCCCGCTCCTACGAGCAGTACTTC	CASSPSTPRPRSYEQYF
TRBD2	TRBJ2-1	TRBV12-3/TRBV12-4	.	TGTGCCAGCAGGGGGACTAGCGGGAGGGCCTACAATGAGCAGTTCTTC	CASRGTSGRAYNEQFF